This entry concerns a single T cell receptor beta chain. These data are taken from a study of CD8+CD57+ T cells in acquired aplastic anemia. Study background: Sorted CD4+ and CD8+ cell DNA averaged about 3.5 ug.

Germline CDR1 reads LNHDA; CDR2 reads SQIVND (reference sequence). The CDR3 has 13 residues. Trimming removed 4 bases from V and 6 bases from J; junction bases left unmatched: 0. Both TCR beta VDJ combination and CDR3 sequence profiling were carried out. Genomic DNA was the template for this profiling. TCRdb re-called the reads through MiXCR, storing one row per CDR3 protein. Here the sample spans 98,000 or so distinct CDR3 sequences, 51% being singletons. The sequence derives from a human donor in good health, serving as a control. This rearrangement joins TRBV19 to TRBJ1-4; 9 bases align to TRBD1. Sequenced: sorted CD4+, CD8+, or CD8+CD57+ T cells (not recorded which) from PBMCs. The CDR3 bases are TGTGCCAGTAGTAGGGACAGGGATGAAAAACTGTTTTTT. It translates to CASSRDRDEKLFF.